This TCR beta chain was sequenced in a study of blood T cell repertoires in COVID-19. Across the whole study: The cDNA or gDNA used as material had been derived from T cells, B-cell-depleted T cells, or PBMCs.

To note about this clone: Other DNA variants within this sample encode the same CDR3.

This CDR3 is built from 14 residues. V was trimmed by 2 bases and J by 4 bases, leaving 11 bases between them. Per germline, CDR1 ENHRY and CDR2 SYGVKD. Generated by immunoSEQ multiplex PCR, the TCRdb table keeps only in-frame clones and is missing some. The profile covers around 250,000 clones, with roughly 90% appearing a single time and about 2.1% taken by the ten largest. The chain joins TRBV10-3 to TRBJ1-2; TRBD1 might be the D (5 bases). This TCR came from a woman in her sixties or seventies with COVID-19, enrolled during active disease. The sequenced material came from peripheral blood. The CDR3 here is CAISEGQGSYGYTF. The CDR3 nucleotides are TGTGCCATCAGTGAGGGTCAGGGATCCTATGGCTACACCTTC.